The clone carrying this T cell receptor (beta chain) was counted at least ten times. Its antigen is not known. This sample is part of a study of blood T cells in healthy people across ages. Study results and caveats: Age advanced and TCR beta diversity per million T cells fell, roughly linearly.

The sample, approximately 10 milliliters of peripheral blood, was drawn from each donor. Per sample, no less than 5 micrograms of total RNA were extracted. The CDR3 totals 18 residues. V dropped 8 bases and J dropped 2; count of bases not matched to a gene: 15. Through a sample-barcoded 5' primer and a J-beta primer mix, a second PCR was run for about 6 to 12 cycles. With 12 random nucleotides, a template-switch adaptor tagged each individual cDNA molecule. TCRdb processed the 5' RACE reads anew with MiXCR; each CDR3 protein has one entry. The table lists 1.5 million to 2 million distinct CDR3 sequences, 28% of them singletons.

The origin of this receptor is a woman under 40 in good health. This sequence joins TRBV12-3 or TRBV12-4 and TRBJ2-4; 10 bases line up with TRBD2. The sample comprised blood. CDR3 DNA: TGTGCCAGCGCTCCCGGGCTAGCGGGGGCCGGGACCAAAAACATTCAGTACTTC. Its translation: CASAPGLAGAGTKNIQYF.